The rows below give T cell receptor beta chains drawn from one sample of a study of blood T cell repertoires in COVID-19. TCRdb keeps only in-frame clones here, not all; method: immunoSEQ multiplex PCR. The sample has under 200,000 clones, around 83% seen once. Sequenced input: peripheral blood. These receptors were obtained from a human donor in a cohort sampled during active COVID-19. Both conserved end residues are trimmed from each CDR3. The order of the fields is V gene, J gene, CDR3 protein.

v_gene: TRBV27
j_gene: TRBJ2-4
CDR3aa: ASSLSPGRPKNIQY

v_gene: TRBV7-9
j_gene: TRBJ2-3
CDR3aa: ASSPRQGADTQY

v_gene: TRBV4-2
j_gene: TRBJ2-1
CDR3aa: ASSQAGAGAYNEQF

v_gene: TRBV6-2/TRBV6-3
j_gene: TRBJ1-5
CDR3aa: ASSYSNLDDRDHQPQH

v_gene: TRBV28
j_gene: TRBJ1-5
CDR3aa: ASSLIRTGGNQPQH

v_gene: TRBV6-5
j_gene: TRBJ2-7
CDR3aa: ASGRGLYEQY

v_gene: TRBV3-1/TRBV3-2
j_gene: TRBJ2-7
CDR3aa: ASSQGLAGGAYEQY

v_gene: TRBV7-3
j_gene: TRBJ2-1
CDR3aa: ASSYPGLHNEQF

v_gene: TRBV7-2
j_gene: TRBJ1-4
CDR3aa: ASSLGDSTGGGEKLF

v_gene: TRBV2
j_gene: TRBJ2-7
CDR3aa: AITSEESYEQY

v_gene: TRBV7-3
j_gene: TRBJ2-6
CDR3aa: ASSSTASGANVLT

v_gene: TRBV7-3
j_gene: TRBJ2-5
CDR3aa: ASSLNSGGRETQY

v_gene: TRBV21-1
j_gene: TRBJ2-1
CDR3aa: ASSKGSGGNEQF

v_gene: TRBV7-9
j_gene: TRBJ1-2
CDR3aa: ASSLDGGQPLH

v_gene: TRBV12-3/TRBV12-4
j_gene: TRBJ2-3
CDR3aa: ASLGLSTDTQY

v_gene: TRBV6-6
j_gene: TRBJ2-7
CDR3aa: ASSYLEGPYEQY

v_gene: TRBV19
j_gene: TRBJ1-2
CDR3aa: ASSTQGSGYT

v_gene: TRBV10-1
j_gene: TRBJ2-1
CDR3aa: ASSDLAGYEQF

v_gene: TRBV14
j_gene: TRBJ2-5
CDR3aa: ASSQGRQETQY

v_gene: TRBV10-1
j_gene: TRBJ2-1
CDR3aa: ASSEDPSGALRDEQF

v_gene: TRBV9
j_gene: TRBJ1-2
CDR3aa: ASSKDRGGGYGYT

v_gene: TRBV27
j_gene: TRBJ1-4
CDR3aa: ASSFATGRTEKLF

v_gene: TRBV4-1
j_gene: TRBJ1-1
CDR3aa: ASRPQGAGTEAF

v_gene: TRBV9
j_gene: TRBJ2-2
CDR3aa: PPRVGGAGGGNTGELF